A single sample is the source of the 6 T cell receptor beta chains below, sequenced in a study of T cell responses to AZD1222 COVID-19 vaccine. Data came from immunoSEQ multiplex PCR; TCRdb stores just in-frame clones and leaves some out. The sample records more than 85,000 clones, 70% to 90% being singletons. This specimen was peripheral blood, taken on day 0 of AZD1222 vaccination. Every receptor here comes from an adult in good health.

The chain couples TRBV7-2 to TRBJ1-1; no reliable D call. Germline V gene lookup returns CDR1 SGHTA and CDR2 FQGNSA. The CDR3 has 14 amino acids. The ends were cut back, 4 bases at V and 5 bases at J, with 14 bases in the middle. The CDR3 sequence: CASSSPHRGTEAFF. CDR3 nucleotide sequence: TGTGCCAGCAGCTCCCCCCACCGGGGTACTGAAGCTTTCTTT.

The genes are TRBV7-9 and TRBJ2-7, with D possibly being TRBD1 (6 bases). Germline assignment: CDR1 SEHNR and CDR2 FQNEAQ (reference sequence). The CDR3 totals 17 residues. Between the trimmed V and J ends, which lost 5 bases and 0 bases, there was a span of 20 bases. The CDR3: CASSQSMDRAFSYEQYF. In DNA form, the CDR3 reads TGTGCCAGCAGCCAGTCGATGGACAGAGCTTTCTCCTACGAGCAGTACTTC.

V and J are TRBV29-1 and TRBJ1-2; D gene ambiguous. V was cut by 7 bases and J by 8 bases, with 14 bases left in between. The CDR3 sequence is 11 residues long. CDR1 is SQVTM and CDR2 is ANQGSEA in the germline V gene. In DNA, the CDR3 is TGCAGCGGCCTCGGGGTGGGCGGCTACACCTTC. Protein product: CSGLGVGGYTF. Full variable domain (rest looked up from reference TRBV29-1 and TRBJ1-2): SAVISQKPSRDICQRGTSLTIQCQVDSQVTMMFWYRQQPGQSLTLIATANQGSEATYESGFVIDKFPISRPNLTFSTLTVSNMSPEDSSIYLCSGLGVGGYTFGSGTRLTVV.

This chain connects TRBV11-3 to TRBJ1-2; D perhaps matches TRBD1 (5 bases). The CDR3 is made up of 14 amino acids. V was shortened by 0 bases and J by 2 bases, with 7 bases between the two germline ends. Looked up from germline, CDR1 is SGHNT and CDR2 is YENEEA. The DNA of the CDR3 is TGTGCCAGCAGCTTAGATGGGGGGAACTATGGCTACACCTTC. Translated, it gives CASSLDGGNYGYTF.

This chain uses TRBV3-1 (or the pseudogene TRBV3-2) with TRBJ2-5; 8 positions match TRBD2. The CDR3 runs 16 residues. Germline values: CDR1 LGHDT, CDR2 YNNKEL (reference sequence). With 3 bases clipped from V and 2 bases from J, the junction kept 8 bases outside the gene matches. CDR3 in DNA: TGTGCCAGCAGCCAGGGGCCAGCGGGGGCACAAGAGACCCAGTACTTC. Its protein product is CASSQGPAGAQETQYF.

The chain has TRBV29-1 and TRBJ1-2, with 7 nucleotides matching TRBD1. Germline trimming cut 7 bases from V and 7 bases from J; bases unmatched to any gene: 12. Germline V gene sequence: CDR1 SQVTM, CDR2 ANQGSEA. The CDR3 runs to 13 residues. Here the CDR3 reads CSAPRQGEGGYTF. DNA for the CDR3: TGCAGCGCCCCCCGACAGGGTGAAGGTGGCTACACCTTC.